Below, 10 T cell receptor beta chains from the same sample are listed, as sequenced in a study of T cells in pancreatic ductal adenocarcinoma. The selected patients with pancreatic ductal adenocarcinoma had surgery but no neoadjuvant therapy. TCRdb keeps only in-frame clones here, not all; method: immunoSEQ multiplex PCR. Altogether about 98,000 clones are present, about 96% being singletons, with the ten largest covering roughly 3.1%. The sample taken for sequencing was PBMCs. The receptors come from a human donor with pancreatic ductal adenocarcinoma.

The rearrangement uses TRBV5-1 and TRBJ2-2; 7 bases agree with TRBD2. With V trimmed by 0 bases and J by 4 bases, 3 bases remained unmatched. Germline assignment: CDR1 SGHRS and CDR2 YFSETQ. The CDR3 consists of 15 residues. The CDR3 region is CASSLGVAGTGELFF. The CDR3 coding sequence is TGCGCCAGCAGCTTGGGGGTAGCGGGCACCGGGGAGCTGTTTTTT.

The rearrangement uses TRBV5-4 and TRBJ2-3, with 9 bases identical to TRBD2. This CDR3 region has 15 residues. After removal of 4 bases from V and 1 base from J, the junction contained 4 bases not matched to a gene. Per the germline V gene, CDR1 is SGHNT and CDR2 is YYREEE (reference sequence). As DNA, the CDR3 is TGTGCCAGCAGCCACAGACTAGCGGGCACAGATACGCAGTATTTT. Translating it yields CASSHRLAGTDTQYF. The entire variable domain, with the rest obtained from reference TRBV5-4 and TRBJ2-3, is as follows: ETGVTQSPTHLIKTRGQQVTLRCSSQSGHNTVSWYQQALGQGPQFIFQYYREEENGRGNFPPRFSGLQFPNYSSELNVNALELDDSALYLCASSHRLAGTDTQYFGPGTRLTVL.

The chain recombines TRBV5-6 with TRBJ1-2; TRBD1 matches 7 bases. This CDR3 is built from 13 residues. V shed 7 bases and J 4 bases; nucleotides not matched to a gene: 7. CDR1 and CDR2 from the germline V gene are SGHDT and YYEEEE. For the CDR3, the DNA is TGTGCCAGCCGGCCACAGGGGTTCTATGGCTACACCTTC. It yields the protein CASRPQGFYGYTF.

V and J are TRBV5-4 and TRBJ2-1; unclear D gene. Germline V lookup: CDR1 SGHNT, CDR2 YYREEE (reference sequence). V shed 4 bases and J shed 7 bases, with 15 bases lying between them. The CDR3 extends over 14 amino acids. The CDR3 DNA follows: TGTGCCAGCAGCCAAGACTCCACGCGTAATGAGCAGTTCTTC. Protein product: CASSQDSTRNEQFF.

The genes are TRBV28 and TRBJ2-7; TRBD1 agrees at 9 bases. Germline V gene lookup returns CDR1 MDHEN and CDR2 SYDVKM. V dropped 5 bases and J dropped 5; count of bases not matched to a gene: 10. CDR3 length: 15 residues. CDR3 protein: CASSTAGTGNHEQYF. The CDR3 bases are TGTGCCAGCAGTACAGCAGGGACAGGGAACCACGAGCAGTACTTC.

This rearrangement joins TRBV27 to TRBJ1-2, with D possibly TRBD1 on 6 matching bases. This CDR3 is built from 14 residues. V was shortened by 10 bases and J by 4 bases, with 19 bases between the two germline ends. CDR1 is MNHEY and CDR2 is SMNVEV in the germline V gene (reference sequence). CDR3 sequence: CATSWRTGSYGYTF. The CDR3 coding sequence is TGTGCCACCTCATGGCGAACAGGGAGCTATGGCTACACCTTC.

In this sample, this clone turned up a few times. This chain connects TRBV6-1 to TRBJ1-5; D gene uncertain. There are 13 residues in the CDR3. The germline V gene has CDR1 MNHNS and CDR2 SASEGT. The V and J ends lost 0 bases and 7 bases respectively, with 7 bases between them. CDR3 bases: TGTGCCAGCAGTGAAGCCGGGAACCAGCCCCAGCATTTT. Protein product: CASSEAGNQPQHF.

The V and J genes are TRBV2 and TRBJ1-5; D remains ambiguous. CDR3 size: 14 residues. Germline values: CDR1 SNHLY, CDR2 FYNNEI. V gave up 3 bases and J gave up 7 bases, with 13 bases separating them. As DNA, the CDR3 is TGTGCCAGCAGTGATGTTGTGAGCGGACAGCCCCAGCATTTT. The encoded protein is CASSDVVSGQPQHF.

This chain joins TRBV4-1 and TRBJ2-2; TRBD1 aligns across 7 bases. The CDR3 has 17 residues. Losses at the gene ends were 3 bases for V and 4 bases for J; bases not matched to a gene: 11. The germline CDR1 and CDR2 sequences are MGHRA and YSYEKL. The CDR3 region is CASSHRDSGTRTGELFF. For the CDR3, the DNA is TGCGCCAGCAGCCATCGGGACAGCGGAACACGCACCGGGGAGCTGTTTTTT.

The CDR3 loop is CASSLTFRDTPTHEQYF. The CDR3 bases are TGTGCCAGCAGCTTAACCTTCAGGGACACGCCGACCCACGAGCAGTACTTC. The chain is built from TRBV11-2 and TRBJ2-7; possible D gene TRBD1, 6 bases. Trimming pared 2 bases from V and 5 bases from J, leaving 22 bases between. Germline CDR1 is SGHAT and CDR2 is FQNNGV. The CDR3 contains 17 residues. Variable domain in full (rest from reference TRBV11-2 and TRBJ2-7): EAGVAQSPRYKIIEKRQSVAFWCNPISGHATLYWYQQILGQGPKLLIQFQNNGVVDDSQLPKDRFSAERLKGVDSTLKIQPAKLEDSAVYLCASSLTFRDTPTHEQYFGPGTRLTVT.